A single sample gave rise to the 5 T cell receptor beta chains below, sequenced in a study of CD8 T cells in ankylosing spondylitis. One entry per CDR3 protein results from TCRdb running MiXCR on the 5' RACE reads. The sample carries fewer than 400,000 distinct CDR3 sequences, under 8.5% recorded once. No antigen has been identified for these receptors. General study findings and limits: A TCR beta motif of roughly eight highly homologous variants appeared characteristic of ankylosing spondylitis blood.

Material for sequencing was blood, either unsorted or a sorted T cell fraction (not recorded which). The receptors were sampled from a male donor with ankylosing spondylitis.

Points on this clonotype: Its ends do not fully match the called genes, so a read error is possible. The J gene is TRBJ1-2, the V gene TRBV28, with 9 bases lining up with TRBD1. The germline V gene has CDR1 MDHEN and CDR2 SYDVKM. The CDR3 spans 14 residues. The CDR3 sequence: CTSSTGTGLYGYTF. For the CDR3, the DNA is TGTACCAGCAGTACCGGGACAGGGCTCTATGGCTACACCTTC.

This clonotype has just a few counts. The chain couples TRBV28 to TRBJ2-4, with unresolved D. Germline loops: CDR1 MDHEN, CDR2 SYDVKM. The germline V and J ends were trimmed by 8 bases and 0 bases, with 5 bases remaining between them. This CDR3 has 12 residues. CDR3: CASAEAKNIQYF. CDR3 sequence (DNA): TGTGCCAGCGCCGAAGCCAAAAACATTCAGTACTTC.

This clonotype showed up just a few times. The rearrangement links TRBV4-2 to TRBJ1-5; the D is unclear. CDR3 length equals 13 residues. Germline V CDR1 and CDR2: LGHNA, YNFKEQ. Trimming shortened V by 1 base and J by 4 bases, and 5 bases separated the two germline ends. The CDR3, as DNA: TGTGCCAGCAGCCAAGGACCAAATCAGCCCCAGCATTTT. This codes for CASSQGPNQPQHF.

This clonotype has more than one count but fewer than ten. The chain uses TRBV5-6 and TRBJ2-3; D unresolved. Per germline, CDR1 SGHDT and CDR2 YYEEEE. This CDR3 has 14 residues. Trimming stripped 3 bases from V and 2 bases from J, with 10 bases between. CDR3 region: CASSSSPSTDTQYF. The CDR3 region has the DNA TGTGCCAGCAGCTCCTCTCCATCCACAGATACGCAGTATTTT. The entire variable domain, with the rest obtained from reference TRBV5-6 and TRBJ2-3, is as follows: DAGVTQSPTHLIKTRGQQVTLRCSPKSGHDTVSWYQQALGQGPQFIFQYYEEEERQRGNFPDRFSGHQFPNYSSELNVNALLLGDSALYLCASSSSPSTDTQYFGPGTRLTVL.

Ten or more counts support this clonotype. The genes are TRBV7-3 and TRBJ2-2; D gene unclear. Germline-derived CDR1 and CDR2 are SGHTA and FQGTGA. Trimming took off 2 bases at V and 2 bases at J, with 6 bases between the two ends. CDR3 length: 14 amino acids. CDR3 sequence: CASSLQANTGELFF. CDR3 DNA sequence: TGTGCCAGCAGCTTACAGGCTAACACCGGGGAGCTGTTTTTT.